This TCR beta chain derives from a study of T cell responses to AZD1222 COVID-19 vaccine. Remarks on this clone: What it binds is not known.

Clones were read by immunoSEQ multiplex PCR, and TCRdb kept only the in-frame ones, dropping some. The repertoire holds around 140,000 clones, with 80% to 90% as singletons. Overall study findings and caveats: The number of AZD1222 recipients seropositive at baseline was only 5 to 7.

Trimming took 5 bases from V and 0 from J; bases not matched to a gene: 8. The CDR3 contains 16 residues. Germline assignment: CDR1 SGHVS and CDR2 FQNEAQ. This chain connects TRBV7-8 to TRBJ1-1, with TRBD1 matching 8 bases. The sequence derives from an adult in good health. Sequenced material: peripheral blood, taken on day 0 of AZD1222 vaccination. The CDR3 is CASSAWTGKMNTEAFF. The CDR3 DNA is TGTGCCAGCAGCGCATGGACAGGGAAGATGAACACTGAAGCTTTCTTT.